The rows below give T cell receptor beta chains drawn from one sample of a study of PD-1 blockade in mismatch repair-deficient tumors. Assay used: immunoSEQ multiplex PCR; TCRdb lists only in-frame clones, some missing. The table shows some 21,000 clones, with roughly four fifths occurring only once. Source: PBMCs, taken 52 weeks after starting pembrolizumab. The receptor source for this set is an adult with mismatch repair-deficient cancer. CDR3s include the opening cysteine and the closing phenylalanine or tryptophan. Fields, in order: D gene, V gene, J gene, clone size, CDR3 DNA, CDR3 protein. A D gene is named only where the DNA matches it firmly. Clone sizes are given selectively: once, few, many, or a class where the clone is expanded.

.	TRBV5-6	TRBJ1-1	.	TGTGCCAGCAGCGGTCGTCGGGTCACTGAAGCTTTCTTT	CASSGRRVTEAFF
.	TRBV20-1	TRBJ2-5	.	TGCAGTGCTCTAGGGGGTGCCCAGTACTTC	CSALGGAQYF
.	TRBV2	TRBJ1-2	.	TGTGCCAGCAGTCCAGGGACTAACTATGGCTACACCTTC	CASSPGTNYGYTF
.	TRBV7-9	TRBJ1-2	.	TGTGCCAGCAGCTTTGGGGAGGCGGCTCAAGGCTACACCTTC	CASSFGEAAQGYTF
TRBD1	TRBV2	TRBJ1-3	.	TGTGCCAGCACCCGGACAGGGCGAAACACCATATATTTT	CASTRTGRNTIYF
.	TRBV2	TRBJ2-3	.	TGTGCCAGCAACGGAGGGGCCACAGATACGCAGTATTTT	CASNGGATDTQYF
TRBD1	TRBV30	TRBJ2-6	.	TGTGCCTGGAGTGTACAGGGGGCGTCTGGGGCCAACGTCCTGACTTTC	CAWSVQGASGANVLTF
TRBD2	TRBV11-2	TRBJ2-1	.	TGTGCCAGCAGAGCGGGAGTGGTTGAGCAGTTCTTC	CASRAGVVEQFF
.	TRBV6-1	TRBJ2-3	.	TGTGCCAGCAATTCTAGGAACACAGATACGCAGTATTTT	CASNSRNTDTQYF
.	TRBV6-1	TRBJ1-3	.	TGTGCCAGCGGGCACAAGGGAAACACCATATATTTT	CASGHKGNTIYF
.	TRBV5-1	TRBJ2-2	.	TGCGCCAGCAGCTTGGAGGTACAGGGGAACACCGGGGAGCTGTTTTTT	CASSLEVQGNTGELFF
.	TRBV7-3	TRBJ2-3	once	TGTGCCAGCAGCTTCGGACAGTGGAGCGATACGCAGTATTTT	CASSFGQWSDTQYF
TRBD2	TRBV7-9	TRBJ2-5	.	TGTGCCAGCAGCCAACCACTTTTCCCAGCGGGAGGAGGGGAGACCCAGTACTTC	CASSQPLFPAGGGETQYF
.	TRBV5-1	TRBJ2-3	once	TGCGCCAGCAGTTCGGGAAAAGCAGATACGCAGTATTTT	CASSSGKADTQYF
TRBD1	TRBV6-1	TRBJ1-2	.	TGTGCCAGCAGTTTAAGCCAGGGGGGCTATGGCTACACCTTC	CASSLSQGGYGYTF
.	TRBV28	TRBJ1-5	.	TGTGCCAGCAGGCCTACCCCGGTCTTGAGCAATCAGCCCCAGCATTTT	CASRPTPVLSNQPQHF
TRBD2	TRBV13	TRBJ2-3	.	TGTGCCAGCAGCTTAGTTGATCTAGCGGGATGGAATACGCAGTATTTT	CASSLVDLAGWNTQYF
TRBD2	TRBV5-4	TRBJ2-1	.	TGTGCCAGCAGCTTGGATGGGGGGACTAGGGCTAATGAGCAGTTCTTC	CASSLDGGTRANEQFF
TRBD2	TRBV5-4	TRBJ2-7	.	TGTGCCAGCAGCTTGGGGGGTAGCGGGCCCTACGAGCAGTACTTC	CASSLGGSGPYEQYF
TRBD2	TRBV2	TRBJ2-3	.	TGTGCCAGTCAACTAGCGACTAGCACAGATACGCAGTATTTT	CASQLATSTDTQYF
TRBD1	TRBV9	TRBJ2-3	.	TGTGCCAGCAGCCCTTTGGGGACAGGGGGCACAGATACGCAGTATTTT	CASSPLGTGGTDTQYF
TRBD2	TRBV7-3	TRBJ2-3	.	TGTGCCAGCAGCTTAGATGGCGGGAGGGCCGGAGATACGCAGTATTTT	CASSLDGGRAGDTQYF
.	TRBV9	TRBJ2-2	.	TGTGCCAGCACCCCCGGACTGAACACCGGGGAGCTGTTTTTT	CASTPGLNTGELFF
.	TRBV30	TRBJ2-3	.	TGTGCCTGGGGGGGGACAGGCACAGATACGCAGTATTTT	CAWGGTGTDTQYF
.	TRBV28	TRBJ1-3	.	TGTGCCAGCAGTTCCAGGCCTGCTGGAAACACCATATATTTT	CASSSRPAGNTIYF
.	TRBV5-1	TRBJ2-7	.	TGCGCCAGCAGCTGGGCGCCCACTCCCGGTTCCTACGAGCAGTACTTC	CASSWAPTPGSYEQYF
TRBD1	TRBV27	TRBJ2-3	.	TGTGCCAGCAGTGGGGACAGGGGGCCCCTCGCAGATACGCAGTATTTT	CASSGDRGPLADTQYF
TRBD2	TRBV7-9	TRBJ2-7	.	TGTGCCAGCAGCATCCGGACTAGCGGGGGGATCGAGCAGTACTTC	CASSIRTSGGIEQYF
.	TRBV27	TRBJ1-1	.	TGTGCCAGCAGTCCAGACCTGACGACAGGTTTGGGGACTGAAGCTTTCTTT	CASSPDLTTGLGTEAFF
TRBD2	TRBV5-1	TRBJ2-3	.	TGCGCCAGCAGCTCGGGACTAGCGTCTAGCACAGATACGCAGTATTTT	CASSSGLASSTDTQYF
.	TRBV28	TRBJ1-5	.	TGTGCCAGCGACGGGGGTATGGAGCCCCAGCATTTT	CASDGGMEPQHF
TRBD2	TRBV5-1	TRBJ2-1	.	TGCGCCAGCAGCCCAGGGACTAGCGGAGAGCCTATCTTC	CASSPGTSGEPIF
TRBD2	TRBV30	TRBJ2-1	.	TGTGCCTGGAGTGCTCAACTAGCGGGAGCCGCCTACAATGAGCAGTTCTTC	CAWSAQLAGAAYNEQFF
.	TRBV27	TRBJ1-6	.	TGTGCCAGCAGCTCGGGACAAAATAGATATAATTCACCCCTCCACTTT	CASSSGQNRYNSPLHF
TRBD1	TRBV30	TRBJ2-6	.	TGTGCCTGGAGGGACAGGTTAGGCTCTGGGGCCAACGTCCTGACTTTC	CAWRDRLGSGANVLTF
TRBD1	TRBV7-2	TRBJ2-7	few	TGTGCCAGCAGCCGGGACAGGGTCAACGAGCAGTACTTC	CASSRDRVNEQYF
TRBD2	TRBV7-3	TRBJ2-1	.	TGTGCCAGCAGCTTAGCGGGAGCTTACAATGAGCAGTTCTTC	CASSLAGAYNEQFF